The 21 T cell receptor beta chains below all came from one sample that was sequenced in a study of tumour-infiltrating T cells in Burkitt lymphoma. Repertoires were generated with immunoSEQ multiplex PCR, while TCRdb's copy carries only in-frame clones and drops some. The data hold some 5,000 clones, with about 25% observed a single time. The sample taken for sequencing was tumor tissue. Receptors originate from a human donor with diffuse large B-cell lymphoma.

The chain has TRBV9 and TRBJ2-3; 8 positions match TRBD2. Germline values: CDR1 SGDLS, CDR2 YYNGEE. The CDR3 contains 15 residues. Losses at the gene ends were 0 bases for V and 5 bases for J; bases not matched to a gene: 5. The DNA of the CDR3 is TGTGCCAGCAGCGTAGCGGGAGGGCCCTTAGATACGCAGTATTTT. This sequence encodes CASSVAGGPLDTQYF.

The chain links TRBV28 to TRBJ2-7; 8 nucleotides agree with TRBD1. The CDR3 loop spans 15 amino acids. Germline CDR1 and CDR2: MDHEN and SYDVKM. V was pared by 6 bases and J by 4 bases, with 11 bases of the junction left unmatched. CDR3 region: CASRIRTGSLYEQYF. The CDR3 DNA follows: TGTGCCAGCAGAATTAGGACAGGGAGTTTATACGAGCAGTACTTC.

The CDR3 bases are TGTGCCAGCAGCTCCCGGGCAGCGGGAGGGCCGGGGGAGCAGTTCTTC. It is translated as CASSSRAAGGPGEQFF. The chain employs TRBV13 and TRBJ2-1; TRBD2 agrees at 10 bases. The V gene end was trimmed by 4 bases and the J gene end by 10 bases; junction bases not matched to a gene: 13. The CDR3 has 16 amino acids. Germline assignment: CDR1 PRHDT and CDR2 FYEKMQ (reference sequence).

This clone showed up just a few times. The V call is TRBV7-2, the J call TRBJ1-5; possible D gene TRBD1, 6 bases. V was cut by 5 bases and J by 1 base, with 15 bases left in between. Germline V CDR1 and CDR2: SGHTA, FQGNSA. The CDR3 runs 16 residues. CDR3 nucleotide sequence: TGTGCCAGCAGCCCATGGGGGCAGGGGAGCAATCAGCCCCAGCATTTT. Its protein is CASSPWGQGSNQPQHF.

This clone was detected only a few times. The chain links TRBV7-9 to TRBJ2-3; 10 positions agree with TRBD2. This CDR3 has 16 amino acids. Trimming removed 2 bases from V and 5 bases from J; junction bases left unmatched: 7. Per the germline V gene, CDR1 is SEHNR and CDR2 is FQNEAQ (reference sequence). DNA for the CDR3: TGTGCCAGCAGCTTATGGCTAGCGGGAGATAAAGATACGCAGTATTTT. This gives the protein CASSLWLAGDKDTQYF.

The J gene is TRBJ1-1, the V gene TRBV6-5; D not resolved. This CDR3 is built from 13 residues. Trimming took 4 bases from V and 7 from J, leaving 13 bases between them. Germline V gene data show CDR1 as MNHEY and CDR2 as SVGAGI. For the CDR3, the DNA is TGTGCCAGCAGTTTACGGGATCGTGGTGAAGCTTTCTTT. Translating it yields CASSLRDRGEAFF.

A few counts support this clone. V gene TRBV21-1 combines with J gene TRBJ2-2; the D call of TRBD1 is as the table states it, not checked on the DNA. TRBV21-1 is noted as a pseudogene. The CDR3 is made up of 14 amino acids. CDR3 sequence (DNA): TGTGCCAGCAGTAGGACAGGGCCCACCGGGGAGCTGTTTTTT. Translation: CASSRTGPTGELFF.

The J gene is TRBJ1-5, the V gene TRBV6-5; weak D call: TRBD1 (5 bases). Trimming removed 6 bases from V and 7 bases from J, with 13 bases in between. This CDR3 contains 13 residues. Germline lookup yields CDR1 MNHEY and CDR2 SVGAGI. This CDR3 reads CASSREVRQPQHF. DNA for the CDR3: TGTGCCAGCAGCAGGGAAGTACGCCAGCCCCAGCATTTT.

The chain uses TRBV1 and TRBJ2-1; the D call of TRBD2 is as the table states it, not checked on the DNA. TRBV1 is marked as a pseudogene. The CDR3 spans 15 residues. CDR3 region: CTSRPSGIHYNEQFF. CDR3 in DNA: TGCACCAGCAGACCGAGCGGAATTCACTACAATGAGCAGTTCTTC.

This clone qualifies as medium-sized. The J gene is TRBJ1-1, the V gene TRBV29-1, with D uncertain. Trimming cost V 6 bases and J 4 bases, with 15 bases left between them. Germline V lookup: CDR1 SQVTM, CDR2 ANQGSEA. The CDR3 is 13 amino acids. This CDR3 is CSVAGGAGTEAFF. CDR3 sequence (DNA): TGCAGCGTAGCGGGCGGAGCAGGCACTGAAGCTTTCTTT.

This clone appeared a few times. V is TRBV4-3 and J is TRBJ2-7; D is unresolved. The V gene lost 0 bases and the J gene lost 1 base, with 13 bases spanning the gap. The CDR3 runs to 16 residues. In germline, CDR1 is LGHNA, CDR2 YSLEER. The CDR3 protein is CASSQDIPFVSYEQYF. DNA for the CDR3: TGCGCCAGCAGCCAAGATATTCCCTTTGTGTCCTACGAGCAGTACTTC.

This chain joins TRBV19 and TRBJ2-3; no clear D gene. Germline V gene sequence: CDR1 LNHDA, CDR2 SQIVND (reference sequence). V was clipped by 0 bases and J by 0 bases, with 10 bases between them. The CDR3 length is 16 residues. CDR3 coding DNA: TGTGCCAGTAGTATAGATCTGGGTCAAAGCACAGATACGCAGTATTTT. This gives the protein CASSIDLGQSTDTQYF.

The CDR3 loop reads CASSGAVYANTGELFF. The CDR3, as DNA: TGTGCCAGCAGCGGGGCTGTGTATGCGAACACCGGGGAGCTGTTTTTT. The V and J genes are TRBV9 and TRBJ2-2, with D uncertain. Deletions cut 3 bases from V and 0 bases from J, with 12 bases between. This CDR3 region has 16 residues. Germline CDR1 SGDLS, CDR2 YYNGEE.

The chain uses TRBV28 and TRBJ2-6, with D possibly being TRBD2 (6 bases). The germline V and J ends were trimmed by 7 bases and 1 base, with 14 bases remaining between them. The CDR3 extends over 16 amino acids. Per germline, CDR1 MDHEN and CDR2 SYDVKM. In DNA form, the CDR3 reads TGTGCCAGCAAACGCTCGGCGGGGTCTGGGGCCAACGTCCTGACTTTC. It translates to CASKRSAGSGANVLTF.

This clone has just one count. The V and J genes are TRBV7-9 and TRBJ2-7, with D perhaps TRBD1 (6 bases). Trimming removed 4 bases from V and 2 bases from J, with 15 bases in between. There are 15 residues in the CDR3. Looked up from germline, CDR1 is SEHNR and CDR2 is FQNEAQ (reference sequence). This CDR3 is CASSSYRDGTYEQYF. The CDR3 region has the DNA TGTGCCAGCAGCTCCTACAGGGACGGCACCTACGAGCAGTACTTC.

This clone has only a few counts. V is TRBV4-2 and J is TRBJ2-5; 9 bases line up with TRBD1. Per germline, CDR1 LGHNA and CDR2 YNFKEQ. The CDR3 has 14 residues. With 3 bases clipped from V and 3 bases from J, the junction kept 2 bases outside the gene matches. The CDR3 protein is CASSHDRGKETQYF. Written as DNA, the CDR3 is TGTGCCAGCAGCCATGACAGGGGGAAAGAGACCCAGTACTTC.

This clone has a handful of counts. This chain links TRBV10-3 with TRBJ1-1; TRBD1 matches at 8 bases. The CDR3 loop spans 13 amino acids. The V gene's germline CDR1 is ENHRY and CDR2 SYGVKD. V shed 5 bases and J 3 bases; nucleotides not matched to a gene: 2. Here the CDR3 reads CAISLTGDTEAFF. The CDR3 DNA is TGTGCCATCAGTTTGACAGGGGACACTGAAGCTTTCTTT.

The table lists this clone with a few counts. This chain connects TRBV19 to TRBJ1-5; tentative D call: TRBD1 (5 bases). This CDR3 is 15 amino acids long. CDR1 and CDR2 (germline): LNHDA, SQIVND (reference sequence). Trimming shortened V by 0 bases and J by 1 base, and 7 bases separated the two germline ends. In DNA form, the CDR3 reads TGTGCCAGTAGTATAGATAACAGGAGCAATCAGCCCCAGCATTTT. Amino acids: CASSIDNRSNQPQHF.

The chain recombines TRBV7-9 with TRBJ2-7; D perhaps matches TRBD1 (6 bases). This CDR3 spans 13 amino acids. V was shortened by 1 base and J by 3 bases, with 7 bases between the two germline ends. Germline CDR1 SEHNR, CDR2 FQNEAQ (reference sequence). CDR3 region: CASSLGTVYEQYF. The CDR3 bases are TGTGCCAGCAGCTTAGGGACAGTCTACGAGCAGTACTTC. The full variable domain, completed using reference TRBV7-9 and TRBJ2-7, is DTGVSQNPRHKITKRGQNVTFRCDPISEHNRLYWYRQTLGQGPEFLTYFQNEAQLEKSRLLSDRFSAERPKGSFSTLEIQRTEQGDSAMYLCASSLGTVYEQYFGPGTRLTVT.

The CDR3 coding sequence is TGCGCCAGCAGCGTGACCGGGACCACCGCTGAAGCTTTCTTT. Translating gives CASSVTGTTAEAFF. The chain recombines TRBV5-1 with TRBJ1-1; D may be TRBD1 (5 bases). The ends were cut back, 4 bases at V and 6 bases at J, with 16 bases in the middle. The CDR3 consists of 14 residues. Germline CDR1 is SGHRS and CDR2 is YFSETQ.

This clone turned up a few times. The gene calls are TRBV7-9 and TRBJ2-7; D remains unclear. This CDR3 spans 13 amino acids. Germline loops: CDR1 SEHNR, CDR2 FQNEAQ (reference sequence). V shed 1 base and J shed 5 bases, with 9 bases lying between them. CDR3: CASSLVRGDEQYF. The CDR3 nucleotides are TGTGCCAGCAGCTTAGTTCGTGGGGACGAGCAGTACTTC.